This is a list of T cell receptor beta chains from one sample in a study of cytomegalovirus exposure and HLA in healthy donors. The table came from immunoSEQ multiplex PCR; TCRdb's copy has only in-frame clones and leaves some out. The profile covers about 99,000 clones, with roughly 66% appearing a single time and roughly 3.4% taken by the ten largest. Sequenced: PBMCs. These receptors came from a woman aged 45-65 years in good health and CMV-seronegative. CDR3s include the opening cysteine and the closing phenylalanine or tryptophan. D genes are given only for firm matches. Clone size is shown for a subset of rows, as once, few, many or a class of expanded clone.

D gene: NA; J gene: TRBJ2-2; V gene: TRBV7-3; clone size: NA; CDR3 DNA: TGTGCCAGCAGCCCTAAGGACAGGAACACCGGGGAGCTGTTTTTT; CDR3 protein: CASSPKDRNTGELFF
D gene: TRBD1; J gene: TRBJ2-7; V gene: TRBV11-2; clone size: NA; CDR3 DNA: TGTGCCAGCAGCTTAGGGGACAGAAGCTACGAGCAGTACTTC; CDR3 protein: CASSLGDRSYEQYF
D gene: TRBD2; J gene: TRBJ2-1; V gene: TRBV7-2; clone size: NA; CDR3 DNA: TGTGCCAGCAGCTTAGATAGCGGGGTGTACAATGAGCAGTTCTTC; CDR3 protein: CASSLDSGVYNEQFF
D gene: TRBD2; J gene: TRBJ2-2; V gene: TRBV6-6; clone size: few; CDR3 DNA: TGTGCCAGCAGCCCCCCTAGCGGGAACACCGGGGAGCTGTTTTTT; CDR3 protein: CASSPPSGNTGELFF
D gene: NA; J gene: TRBJ2-4; V gene: TRBV29-1; clone size: NA; CDR3 DNA: TGCAGCGTTGAACTTAGAAACATTCAGTACTTC; CDR3 protein: CSVELRNIQYF
D gene: NA; J gene: TRBJ2-2; V gene: TRBV5-4; clone size: once; CDR3 DNA: TGTGCCAGCAGCCCTACGGTGGCCGGGGAGCTGTTTTTT; CDR3 protein: CASSPTVAGELFF
D gene: TRBD1; J gene: TRBJ2-5; V gene: TRBV15; clone size: NA; CDR3 DNA: TGTGCCACCAGCAGAGTACAGGGGGAGACCCAGTACTTC; CDR3 protein: CATSRVQGETQYF
D gene: TRBD1; J gene: TRBJ2-2; V gene: TRBV5-1; clone size: few; CDR3 DNA: TGCGCCAGCAGACAGGGGGGTACCGGGGAGCTGTTTTTT; CDR3 protein: CASRQGGTGELFF
D gene: TRBD2; J gene: TRBJ2-3; V gene: TRBV19; clone size: NA; CDR3 DNA: TGTGCCAGTAGTATCTCCCTAGCGGGGGGGGAAGATACGCAGTATTTT; CDR3 protein: CASSISLAGGEDTQYF
D gene: TRBD1; J gene: TRBJ1-1; V gene: TRBV18; clone size: NA; CDR3 DNA: TGTGCCAGCTCACCTCGACAGGGCACCACTGAAGCTTTCTTT; CDR3 protein: CASSPRQGTTEAFF
D gene: NA; J gene: TRBJ2-2; V gene: TRBV19; clone size: few; CDR3 DNA: TGTGCCAGTAGTATAGCGGTAAACACCGGGGAGCTGTTTTTT; CDR3 protein: CASSIAVNTGELFF
D gene: TRBD2; J gene: TRBJ2-3; V gene: TRBV7-3; clone size: NA; CDR3 DNA: TGTGCCAGCAGCTTAATTGCGGGAGAGACAGATACGCAGTATTTT; CDR3 protein: CASSLIAGETDTQYF
D gene: NA; J gene: TRBJ1-1; V gene: TRBV18; clone size: NA; CDR3 DNA: TGTGCCAGCTCAGTCGGACAGACTGAAGCTTTCTTT; CDR3 protein: CASSVGQTEAFF
D gene: TRBD2; J gene: TRBJ2-7; V gene: TRBV19; clone size: NA; CDR3 DNA: TGTGCCAGTAGTATAGGCGGGGGATCTGGGGAGCAGTACTTC; CDR3 protein: CASSIGGGSGEQYF
D gene: NA; J gene: TRBJ2-1; V gene: TRBV2; clone size: NA; CDR3 DNA: TGTGCCAGCAGTGAACAGGGTTCCTACAATGAGCAGTTCTTC; CDR3 protein: CASSEQGSYNEQFF
D gene: TRBD1; J gene: TRBJ2-1; V gene: TRBV19; clone size: NA; CDR3 DNA: TGTGCCAGTAGTATCCCGGGACAGTGGGTAAATGAGCAGTTCTTC; CDR3 protein: CASSIPGQWVNEQFF
D gene: NA; J gene: TRBJ2-5; V gene: TRBV7-7; clone size: NA; CDR3 DNA: TGTGCCAGCAGCTTGATGTCGGGGCAAGAGACCCAGTACTTC; CDR3 protein: CASSLMSGQETQYF
D gene: TRBD2; J gene: TRBJ2-5; V gene: TRBV5-4; clone size: once; CDR3 DNA: TGTGCCAGCAGCTCAGGACTAGCGGCTGAAGAGACCCAGTACTTC; CDR3 protein: CASSSGLAAEETQYF
D gene: TRBD2; J gene: TRBJ2-2; V gene: TRBV7-2; clone size: NA; CDR3 DNA: TGTGCCAGCAGCTTAGTTGCGGGAGATGTAACCGGGGAGCTGTTTTTT; CDR3 protein: CASSLVAGDVTGELFF
D gene: TRBD2; J gene: TRBJ2-1; V gene: TRBV11-3; clone size: NA; CDR3 DNA: TGTGCCAGCAGCTTAGGCGGGGGGGCGAACAATGAGCAGTTCTTC; CDR3 protein: CASSLGGGANNEQFF
D gene: NA; J gene: TRBJ1-2; V gene: TRBV6-6; clone size: NA; CDR3 DNA: TGTGCCAGCAGTTACTCGATTTCACGAGTCTTCTATGGCTACACCTTC; CDR3 protein: CASSYSISRVFYGYTF
D gene: TRBD2; J gene: TRBJ2-5; V gene: TRBV19; clone size: NA; CDR3 DNA: TGTGCCAGTAAGGAAGCGGGAGGGCCAGAGACCCAGTACTTC; CDR3 protein: CASKEAGGPETQYF
D gene: NA; J gene: TRBJ2-7; V gene: TRBV7-9; clone size: once; CDR3 DNA: TGTGCCAGCAGCACTTCTGGCGAGCAGTACTTC; CDR3 protein: CASSTSGEQYF
D gene: TRBD2; J gene: TRBJ2-5; V gene: TRBV6-5; clone size: NA; CDR3 DNA: TGTGCCAGCAGTTACTTCCTAGCGGGAGGCGAGACCCAGTACTTC; CDR3 protein: CASSYFLAGGETQYF
D gene: NA; J gene: TRBJ1-4; V gene: TRBV2; clone size: NA; CDR3 DNA: TGTGCCAGCAGTCCTACAGGGAACATCGGGGAAAAACTGTTTTTT; CDR3 protein: CASSPTGNIGEKLFF
D gene: NA; J gene: TRBJ2-3; V gene: TRBV2; clone size: NA; CDR3 DNA: TGTGCCAGCAGTCTGTCAGAACCAGGGCAGTATTTT; CDR3 protein: CASSLSEPGQYF
D gene: NA; J gene: TRBJ1-1; V gene: TRBV19; clone size: NA; CDR3 DNA: TGTGCCAGTAGTCCCCAGGTTCGGGGTGAAGCTTTCTTT; CDR3 protein: CASSPQVRGEAFF
D gene: TRBD1; J gene: TRBJ1-1; V gene: TRBV28; clone size: NA; CDR3 DNA: TGTGCCAGCAGTTTGGAGGGGGCAGCTTTCTTT; CDR3 protein: CASSLEGAAFF
D gene: TRBD1; J gene: TRBJ1-5; V gene: TRBV11-3; clone size: few; CDR3 DNA: TGTGCCAGCAGCTTACTTCGTCAGGGGGCGGGCAATCAGCCCCAGCATTTT; CDR3 protein: CASSLLRQGAGNQPQHF
D gene: NA; J gene: TRBJ2-5; V gene: TRBV29-1; clone size: NA; CDR3 DNA: TGCAGCGTTGAGGGGGCGGAGACCCAGTACTTC; CDR3 protein: CSVEGAETQYF
D gene: NA; J gene: TRBJ2-7; V gene: TRBV10-1; clone size: NA; CDR3 DNA: TGCGCCAGCAGTGAGTCCCTACAGGGCTCCTACGAGCAGTACTTC; CDR3 protein: CASSESLQGSYEQYF
D gene: NA; J gene: TRBJ2-2; V gene: TRBV11-2; clone size: NA; CDR3 DNA: TGTGCCAGCAGCTTAGATGGGCCGGGAACCGGGGAGCTGTTTTTT; CDR3 protein: CASSLDGPGTGELFF
D gene: NA; J gene: TRBJ1-5; V gene: TRBV28; clone size: NA; CDR3 DNA: TGTGCCAGCAGTTCCCGACAGGAGTGGAGTCAGCCCCAGCATTTT; CDR3 protein: CASSSRQEWSQPQHF
D gene: NA; J gene: TRBJ1-4; V gene: TRBV18; clone size: NA; CDR3 DNA: TGTGCCAGCTCTTTCCGGGACAACCTAAATGAAAAACTGTTTTTT; CDR3 protein: CASSFRDNLNEKLFF
D gene: NA; J gene: TRBJ2-1; V gene: TRBV30; clone size: NA; CDR3 DNA: TGTGCCTGGAGTCCGCAGGAGGTTCAGTTCTTC; CDR3 protein: CAWSPQEVQFF
D gene: NA; J gene: TRBJ2-7; V gene: TRBV2; clone size: NA; CDR3 DNA: TGTGCCAGCAGAGTAGCGGAGAAGCACTACGAGCAGTACTTC; CDR3 protein: CASRVAEKHYEQYF
D gene: NA; J gene: TRBJ1-2; V gene: TRBV2; clone size: few; CDR3 DNA: TGTGCCAGCAGTGAATCCAGTTATGGCTACACCTTC; CDR3 protein: CASSESSYGYTF
D gene: NA; J gene: TRBJ1-5; V gene: TRBV28; clone size: NA; CDR3 DNA: TGTGCCAGCAGCCTTGCCCAGGGGAATCAGCCCCAGCATTTT; CDR3 protein: CASSLAQGNQPQHF
D gene: NA; J gene: TRBJ2-7; V gene: TRBV7-2; clone size: NA; CDR3 DNA: TGTGCCAGCAGCTTAGCGGGCGGGACGGGCCCCGCCTACGAGCAGTACTTC; CDR3 protein: CASSLAGGTGPAYEQYF
D gene: TRBD2; J gene: TRBJ2-2; V gene: TRBV4-2; clone size: NA; CDR3 DNA: TGTGCCAGCAGCCAAGCGACGGGAGGCACCGGGGAGCTGTTTTTT; CDR3 protein: CASSQATGGTGELFF
D gene: TRBD2; J gene: TRBJ2-5; V gene: TRBV7-7; clone size: few; CDR3 DNA: TGTGCTAGCAGCTCGGGGACTAGCGGGGTTGTTGGTGAGACCCAGTACTTC; CDR3 protein: CASSSGTSGVVGETQYF
D gene: NA; J gene: TRBJ1-4; V gene: TRBV4-1; clone size: NA; CDR3 DNA: TGCGCCAGCACACCCTTGGCTTTTAATGAAAAACTGTTTTTT; CDR3 protein: CASTPLAFNEKLFF
D gene: TRBD2; J gene: TRBJ2-7; V gene: TRBV7-8; clone size: NA; CDR3 DNA: TGTGCCAGCAGCCCCCGGACTAGCGGCTCCTACGAGCAGTACTTC; CDR3 protein: CASSPRTSGSYEQYF
D gene: TRBD2; J gene: TRBJ2-2; V gene: TRBV4-1; clone size: NA; CDR3 DNA: TGCGCCAGCAGCCACGAAGTGCCGGCGAGCGGGACGAACACCGGGGAGCTGTTTTTT; CDR3 protein: CASSHEVPASGTNTGELFF
D gene: NA; J gene: TRBJ2-5; V gene: TRBV18; clone size: once; CDR3 DNA: TGTGCCAGCTCACCACCAAGGTCAGGACAGGAGACCCAGTACTTC; CDR3 protein: CASSPPRSGQETQYF
D gene: TRBD1; J gene: TRBJ1-5; V gene: TRBV4-2; clone size: NA; CDR3 DNA: TGTGCCAGCAGCCGGCAATTGGGACAGGGGTTTCATCAGCCCCAGCATTTT; CDR3 protein: CASSRQLGQGFHQPQHF
D gene: NA; J gene: TRBJ2-5; V gene: TRBV5-1; clone size: once; CDR3 DNA: TGCGCCAGCAGGGCCCTCATTTCGGGGGAGACCCAGTACTTC; CDR3 protein: CASRALISGETQYF
D gene: NA; J gene: TRBJ1-2; V gene: TRBV6-5; clone size: few; CDR3 DNA: TGTGCCAGCAGTTACGAAGGGCAGGGCCTCTATGGCTACACCTTC; CDR3 protein: CASSYEGQGLYGYTF
D gene: TRBD2; J gene: TRBJ2-5; V gene: TRBV5-1; clone size: NA; CDR3 DNA: TGCGCCAGCAGCCTCGGGACTAGCGGGGAGGAGACCCAGTACTTC; CDR3 protein: CASSLGTSGEETQYF
D gene: NA; J gene: TRBJ1-5; V gene: TRBV7-6; clone size: few; CDR3 DNA: TGTGCCAGCAGCTTAATACAGGGCGGCAATCAGCCCCAGCATTTT; CDR3 protein: CASSLIQGGNQPQHF